Sequencing of this T cell receptor (beta chain) was carried out in a study of shared clonotypes between healthy human individuals. The CDR3 runs 16 residues. J was trimmed by 0 bases and V by 6 bases; bases with no gene match: 9. Germline V gives CDR1 SNHLY, CDR2 FYNNEI. The naive CD8 population came from CD45RO-negative cells selected for CCR7, without terminally differentiated effector memory CD45RA+ cells. The assay used deep level. Only in-frame clones appear in the TCRdb table, and some are missing; sequencing was by immunoSEQ multiplex PCR. This table holds some 740,000 clones, almost 95% found once.

The sequencing input was naive CD8+ T cells sorted from blood. The source of this sequence is a young man in good health. The rearrangement links TRBV2 to TRBJ2-5; TRBD1 matches 8 bases. CDR3 coding DNA: TGTGCCAGCAGCACAGGACAGGGCGAGTACCAAGAGACCCAGTACTTC. It encodes CASSTGQGEYQETQYF.